The next 21 T cell receptor beta chains were all read from a single sample in a study of T cell responses to AZD1222 COVID-19 vaccine. Here immunoSEQ multiplex PCR was the method, and the copy in TCRdb shows in-frame clones only, minus some. The sample gives about 110,000 clones, roughly nine tenths of which show up once; about 7% is in the top ten. Here the sequenced sample was peripheral blood, taken on day 0 of AZD1222 vaccination. These receptors were collected from an adult in good health.

This chain joins TRBV7-6 and TRBJ2-1; 7 bases align to TRBD2. The CDR3 extends over 11 amino acids. Germline V gene lookup returns CDR1 SGHVS and CDR2 FNYEAQ. Trimming removed 5 bases from V and 10 bases from J; junction bases left unmatched: 2. In nucleotides, the CDR3 is TGTGCCAGCAGCGCGGGACTAGAGCAGTTCTTC. Translating it yields CASSAGLEQFF.

The chain joins TRBV29-1 to TRBJ1-2; tentative D call: TRBD1 (5 bases). V was pared by 4 bases and J by 10 bases, with 10 bases between. CDR1 and CDR2 from the germline V gene are SQVTM and ANQGSEA. This CDR3 has 10 amino acids. The CDR3 protein is CSVVPDNYTF. CDR3 nucleotide sequence: TGCAGCGTTGTCCCGGACAACTACACCTTC. Full variable domain (remainder filled in from reference TRBV29-1 and TRBJ1-2): SAVISQKPSRDICQRGTSLTIQCQVDSQVTMMFWYRQQPGQSLTLIATANQGSEATYESGFVIDKFPISRPNLTFSTLTVSNMSPEDSSIYLCSVVPDNYTFGSGTRLTVV.

The chain links TRBV27 to TRBJ2-7; the D is unclear. Germline V gene data show CDR1 as MNHEY and CDR2 as SMNVEV (reference sequence). The CDR3 has 14 residues. V lost 3 bases, J lost 1 base, and 10 bases lay in between. The CDR3 region is CASSFSSRSYEQYF. The CDR3 DNA reads as TGTGCCAGCAGTTTCAGCAGTCGATCCTACGAGCAGTACTTC.

V usage is TRBV4-3 and J usage is TRBJ2-3; D unclear. The CDR3 contains 14 residues. Looked up from germline, CDR1 is LGHNA and CDR2 is YSLEER. V was trimmed by 6 bases and J by 0 bases, leaving 10 bases between them. In nucleotides, the CDR3 is TGCGCCAGCAGACCGGGCTGGAGCACAGATACGCAGTATTTT. Translation: CASRPGWSTDTQYF.

This chain's CDR3 is CATDKSLSSYNEQFF. CDR3 DNA sequence: TGTGCCACCGACAAGTCCCTGAGCTCCTACAATGAGCAGTTCTTC. The V call is TRBV24-1, the J call TRBJ2-1; D unclear. The V gene's germline CDR1 is KGHDR and CDR2 SFDVKD. This CDR3 has 15 residues. V was trimmed by 9 bases and J by 0 bases, leaving 14 bases between them.

V and J are TRBV28 and TRBJ2-1; TRBD2 matches at 9 bases. Germline CDR1 is MDHEN and CDR2 is SYDVKM. The V segment lost 10 bases and the J segment 0 bases; nucleotides outside the gene matches: 13. The CDR3 consists of 17 residues. The CDR3 protein is CATHLGLAVSSYNEQFF. DNA for the CDR3: TGTGCCACCCATTTGGGACTAGCTGTGAGCTCCTACAATGAGCAGTTCTTC.

J is TRBJ1-2 and V is TRBV3-1 (or the pseudogene TRBV3-2); D may be TRBD1 (6 bases). V lost 0 bases, J lost 1 base, and 18 bases lay in between. CDR3 length: 18 amino acids. Germline V lookup: CDR1 LGHDT, CDR2 YNNKEL (reference sequence). As DNA, the CDR3 is TGTGCCAGCAGCCAAGACTCTTTAACAGGACAGAGTAACTATGGCTACACCTTC. This sequence encodes CASSQDSLTGQSNYGYTF.

V gene TRBV6-6 combines with J gene TRBJ1-1; D gene unclear. Germline CDR1 is MNHNY and CDR2 is SVGAGI (reference sequence). The CDR3 is 12 residues long. Trimming stripped 6 bases from V and 1 base from J, with 6 bases between. The CDR3 DNA reads as TGTGCCAGCAGGGAGCCGAACACTGAAGCTTTCTTT. It is translated as CASREPNTEAFF.

V gene TRBV27 combines with J gene TRBJ2-7; TRBD2 matches at 8 bases. The CDR3 is made up of 16 amino acids. Trimming removed 4 bases from V and 2 bases from J; junction bases left unmatched: 10. Germline CDR1 reads MNHEY; CDR2 reads SMNVEV (reference sequence). CDR3 protein: CASSSGSTSVAYEQYF. The CDR3 nucleotides are TGTGCCAGCAGTTCCGGGTCGACTAGCGTCGCCTACGAGCAGTACTTC.

The rearrangement uses TRBV7-2 and TRBJ2-1, with TRBD2 matching over 7 bases. V shed 5 bases, J shed 4 bases, and the junction held 11 bases outside the gene matches. Germline V gene sequence: CDR1 SGHTA, CDR2 FQGNSA. The CDR3 covers 16 residues. The CDR3 DNA reads as TGTGCCAGCAGCGTAAACCGGGACTATCGGTACAATGAGCAGTTCTTC. Residues: CASSVNRDYRYNEQFF.

This rearrangement joins TRBV29-1 to TRBJ2-7, with 12 positions matching TRBD1. V lost 8 bases, J lost 6 bases, and 11 bases stayed unmatched. Germline CDR1 SQVTM, CDR2 ANQGSEA. The CDR3 is made up of 14 amino acids. CDR3 in amino acids: CSSSGTGGAGEQYF. The CDR3 bases are TGCAGCTCCTCCGGGACAGGGGGCGCGGGCGAGCAGTACTTC.

This rearrangement joins TRBV18 to TRBJ2-3; 8 bases line up with TRBD2. J lost 0 bases, V lost 5 bases, and 7 bases had no gene match. This CDR3 has 16 amino acids. CDR1 KGHSH and CDR2 LQKENI come from the germline V gene. DNA for the CDR3: TGTGCCAGCTCAATACTAGCGGCAGAAAGCACAGATACGCAGTATTTT. Its protein is CASSILAAESTDTQYF. Based on the CDR3 plus reference TRBV18 and TRBJ2-3, the full variable domain is NAGVMQNPRHLVRRRGQEARLRCSPMKGHSHVYWYRQLPEEGLKFMVYLQKENIIDESGMPKERFSAEFPKEGPSILRIQQVVRGDSAAYFCASSILAAESTDTQYFGPGTRLTVL.

This chain links TRBV19 with TRBJ1-1; no firm D call. CDR1 and CDR2 (germline): LNHDA, SQIVND (reference sequence). This CDR3 has 15 amino acids. V lost 1 base and J 1 base, leaving 10 bases between the germline ends. CDR3 amino acids: CASSIAQKANTEAFF. CDR3 sequence (DNA): TGTGCCAGTAGTATAGCCCAAAAGGCGAACACTGAAGCTTTCTTT.

The CDR3 DNA sequence: TGTGCCAGCAGACCTGGACTAGCGGGAGGTCGCGGGGAGCTGTTTTTT. It is translated as CASRPGLAGGRGELFF. The V gene is TRBV5-6, the J gene TRBJ2-2; 14 bases map to TRBD2. The CDR3 is 16 residues long. Germline V gene sequence: CDR1 SGHDT, CDR2 YYEEEE. J was trimmed by 7 bases and V by 5 bases; bases with no gene match: 7.

V is TRBV3-1 (or the pseudogene TRBV3-2) and J is TRBJ2-7; D is unclear. Between the trimmed V and J ends, which lost 1 base and 6 bases, there was a span of 19 bases. The CDR3 is made up of 16 amino acids. In germline, CDR1 is LGHDT, CDR2 YNNKEL (reference sequence). The CDR3 coding sequence is TGTGCCAGCAGCCAAGGGTGGCAAACGGGCGGTTCCGAGCAGTACTTC. Translating it yields CASSQGWQTGGSEQYF.

The chain has TRBV27 and TRBJ2-5, with D uncertain. The CDR3 is 14 amino acids. Trimming took 1 base from V and 2 from J, leaving 8 bases between them. CDR1 is MNHEY and CDR2 is SMNVEV in the germline V gene (reference sequence). CDR3 protein: CASSLWANQETQYF. In DNA, the CDR3 is TGTGCCAGCAGTTTATGGGCGAATCAAGAGACCCAGTACTTC.

The V and J genes are TRBV19 and TRBJ1-5; D is undetermined. Germline V gene sequence: CDR1 LNHDA, CDR2 SQIVND (reference sequence). The CDR3 runs 14 residues. Trimming left V 1 base short and J 4 bases short, with 8 bases between. The CDR3 DNA reads as TGTGCCAGTAGTATAGCGGGTGGTAATCAGCCCCAGCATTTT. It encodes CASSIAGGNQPQHF.

V usage is TRBV9 and J usage is TRBJ2-2, with D possibly matching TRBD2 (6 bases). CDR3 size: 15 residues. The V gene's germline CDR1 is SGDLS and CDR2 YYNGEE. Trimming took 0 bases from V and 6 from J, leaving 12 bases between them. The chain's CDR3 is CASSVGIADAGELFF. CDR3 DNA sequence: TGTGCCAGCAGCGTAGGAATAGCGGATGCCGGGGAGCTGTTTTTT.

This clone was found once. J is TRBJ2-7 and V is TRBV25-1; a weak D match, TRBD1 (6 bases). V lost 2 bases and J lost 0, with 8 bases in between. The CDR3 consists of 14 residues. Germline V CDR1 and CDR2: MGHDK, SYGVNS. The CDR3 region has the DNA TGTGCCAGCAGTGAAGGGACACCCTCCTACGAGCAGTACTTC. Protein: CASSEGTPSYEQYF.

The J gene is TRBJ2-5, the V gene TRBV10-3, with D perhaps TRBD2 (5 bases). The CDR3 length is 12 residues. V was trimmed by 4 bases and J by 4 bases, leaving 7 bases between them. In germline, CDR1 is ENHRY, CDR2 SYGVKD. CDR3 coding DNA: TGTGCCATCAGTGCCAGCGGAGAGACCCAGTACTTC. Its protein is CAISASGETQYF.

V and J are TRBV28 and TRBJ1-1, with D perhaps matching TRBD1 (5 bases). Germline values: CDR1 MDHEN, CDR2 SYDVKM. Trimming took 1 base from V and 5 from J, leaving 11 bases between them. The CDR3 totals 14 residues. This CDR3 is CASSLYGARTEAFF. As DNA, the CDR3 is TGTGCCAGCAGTTTATATGGGGCGAGGACTGAAGCTTTCTTT. Based on the CDR3 plus reference TRBV28 and TRBJ1-1, the full variable domain is DVKVTQSSRYLVKRTGEKVFLECVQDMDHENMFWYRQDPGLGLRLIYFSYDVKMKEKGDIPEGYSVSREKKERFSLILESASTNQTSMYLCASSLYGARTEAFFGQGTRLTVV.